This is a list of T cell receptor beta chains from one sample in a study of T cell responses to AZD1222 COVID-19 vaccine. Libraries were prepared by immunoSEQ multiplex PCR; TCRdb keeps only in-frame clonotypes and omits some of them. The table has about 73,000 clones, 89% seen once. The material was peripheral blood, obtained 28 days after the second AZD1222 dose. These receptors came from an adult who received the AZD1222 COVID-19 vaccine. Each CDR3 is given without its conserved first and last residue. D genes are given only for firm matches.

v_gene: TRBV5-1; d_gene: TRBD1; j_gene: TRBJ2-7; CDR3aa: ASSSRRTGRSYEQY
v_gene: TRBV19; d_gene: NA; j_gene: TRBJ1-4; CDR3aa: ASSRAGINEKLF
v_gene: TRBV28; d_gene: TRBD1; j_gene: TRBJ1-5; CDR3aa: ASTASDRGGFQPQH
v_gene: TRBV30; d_gene: NA; j_gene: TRBJ1-5; CDR3aa: AWSPPSYQPQH
v_gene: TRBV7-7; d_gene: TRBD1; j_gene: TRBJ2-7; CDR3aa: ASSQGTGNYEQY
v_gene: TRBV7-9; d_gene: NA; j_gene: TRBJ2-3; CDR3aa: ASLPVATDTQY
v_gene: TRBV7-8; d_gene: TRBD1; j_gene: TRBJ2-2; CDR3aa: ASSLAGQGNTGELF
v_gene: TRBV28; d_gene: TRBD1; j_gene: TRBJ2-5; CDR3aa: ASSSIQGSTETQY
v_gene: TRBV12-3/TRBV12-4; d_gene: NA; j_gene: TRBJ2-2; CDR3aa: ASSLSGFGELF
v_gene: TRBV7-8; d_gene: NA; j_gene: TRBJ1-1; CDR3aa: ASSLDLWGTEAF
v_gene: TRBV3-1/TRBV3-2; d_gene: NA; j_gene: TRBJ2-2; CDR3aa: ASSQDVGRADTGELF
v_gene: TRBV30; d_gene: NA; j_gene: TRBJ2-2; CDR3aa: AWTPTPTGELF
v_gene: TRBV11-3; d_gene: NA; j_gene: TRBJ2-1; CDR3aa: ASSSRGTVYNEQF
v_gene: TRBV5-1; d_gene: NA; j_gene: TRBJ1-1; CDR3aa: ASSFQMNTEAF
v_gene: TRBV11-2; d_gene: NA; j_gene: TRBJ2-1; CDR3aa: ASSALRGTNNEQF
v_gene: TRBV7-2; d_gene: TRBD1; j_gene: TRBJ1-2; CDR3aa: ASSSAGTGPYGYT